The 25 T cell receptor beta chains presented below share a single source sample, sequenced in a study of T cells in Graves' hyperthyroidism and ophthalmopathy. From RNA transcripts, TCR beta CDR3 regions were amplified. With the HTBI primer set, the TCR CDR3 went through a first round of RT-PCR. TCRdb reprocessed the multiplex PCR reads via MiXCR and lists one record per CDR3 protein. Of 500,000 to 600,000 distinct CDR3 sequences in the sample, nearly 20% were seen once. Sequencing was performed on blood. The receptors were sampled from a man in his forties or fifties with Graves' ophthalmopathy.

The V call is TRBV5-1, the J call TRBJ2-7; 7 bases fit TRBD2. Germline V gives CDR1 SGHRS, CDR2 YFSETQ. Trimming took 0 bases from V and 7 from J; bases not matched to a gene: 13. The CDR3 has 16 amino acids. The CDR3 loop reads CASSLVREDPLREQYF. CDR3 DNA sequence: TGCGCCAGCAGCTTGGTTCGGGAGGATCCCCTTAGAGAGCAGTACTTC.

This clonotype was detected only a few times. The CDR3 nucleotides read TGTGCCAGCAGCTTAGCCCTTAGCGGTACAGATACGCAGTATTTT. This translates into CASSLALSGTDTQYF. The chain links TRBV7-9 to TRBJ2-3, with D maybe TRBD2 (6 bases). Trimming shortened V by 0 bases and J by 3 bases, and 10 bases separated the two germline ends. The CDR3 loop spans 15 amino acids. Germline V lookup: CDR1 SEHNR, CDR2 FQNEAQ (reference sequence). The whole variable domain, filled in from reference TRBV7-9 and TRBJ2-3, reads DTGVSQNPRHKITKRGQNVTFRCDPISEHNRLYWYRQTLGQGPEFLTYFQNEAQLEKSRLLSDRFSAERPKGSFSTLEIQRTEQGDSAMYLCASSLALSGTDTQYFGPGTRLTVL.

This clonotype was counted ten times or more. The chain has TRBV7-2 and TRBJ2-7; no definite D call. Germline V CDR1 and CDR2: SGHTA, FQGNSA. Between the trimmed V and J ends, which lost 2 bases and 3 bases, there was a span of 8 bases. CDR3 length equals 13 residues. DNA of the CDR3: TGTGCCAGCAGCTTACCAATTTACTACGAGCAGTACTTC. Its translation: CASSLPIYYEQYF.

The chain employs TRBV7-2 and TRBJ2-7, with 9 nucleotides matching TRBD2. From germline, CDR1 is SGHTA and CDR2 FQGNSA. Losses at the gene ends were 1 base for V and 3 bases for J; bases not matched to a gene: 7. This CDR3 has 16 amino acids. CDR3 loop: CASSLGRTSVSYEQYF. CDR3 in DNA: TGTGCCAGCAGCTTAGGGCGGACTAGCGTAAGCTACGAGCAGTACTTC.

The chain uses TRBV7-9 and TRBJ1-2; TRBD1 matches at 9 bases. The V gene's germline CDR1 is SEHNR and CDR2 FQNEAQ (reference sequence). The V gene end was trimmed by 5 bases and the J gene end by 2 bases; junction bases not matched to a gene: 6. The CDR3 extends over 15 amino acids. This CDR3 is CASSQGQGRNYGYTF. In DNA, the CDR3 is TGTGCCAGCAGCCAGGGACAGGGCAGAAACTATGGCTACACCTTC. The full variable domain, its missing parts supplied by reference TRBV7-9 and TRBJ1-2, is DTGVSQNPRHKITKRGQNVTFRCDPISEHNRLYWYRQTLGQGPEFLTYFQNEAQLEKSRLLSDRFSAERPKGSFSTLEIQRTEQGDSAMYLCASSQGQGRNYGYTFGSGTRLTVV.

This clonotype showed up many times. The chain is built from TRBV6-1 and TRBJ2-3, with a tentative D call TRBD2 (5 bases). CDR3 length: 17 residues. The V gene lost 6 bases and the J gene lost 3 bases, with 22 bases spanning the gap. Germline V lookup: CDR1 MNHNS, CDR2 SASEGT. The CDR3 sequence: CASSNDRPKLGTDTQYF. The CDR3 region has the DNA TGTGCCAGCAGCAACGATCGGCCCAAACTAGGGACAGATACGCAGTATTTT.

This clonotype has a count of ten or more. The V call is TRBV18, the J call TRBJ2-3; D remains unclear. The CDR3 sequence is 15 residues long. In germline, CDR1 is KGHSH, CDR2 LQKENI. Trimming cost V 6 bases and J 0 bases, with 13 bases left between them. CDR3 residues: CASSLTDASTDTQYF. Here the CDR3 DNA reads TGTGCCAGCTCCCTGACGGACGCCAGCACAGATACGCAGTATTTT.

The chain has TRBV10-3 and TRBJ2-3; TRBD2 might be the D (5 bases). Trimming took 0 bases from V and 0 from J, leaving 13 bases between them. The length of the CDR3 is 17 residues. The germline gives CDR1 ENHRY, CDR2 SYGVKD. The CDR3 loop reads CAISESTGVSSTDTQYF. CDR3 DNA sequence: TGTGCCATCAGTGAGTCGACCGGGGTCTCTAGCACAGATACGCAGTATTTT.

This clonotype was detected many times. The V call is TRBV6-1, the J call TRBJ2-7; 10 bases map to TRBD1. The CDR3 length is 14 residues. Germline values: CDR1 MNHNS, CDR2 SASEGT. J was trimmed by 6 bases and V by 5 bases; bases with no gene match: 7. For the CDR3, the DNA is TGTGCCAGCAGTCCACCGGGACAGGGGCCCGAGCAGTACTTC. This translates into CASSPPGQGPEQYF.

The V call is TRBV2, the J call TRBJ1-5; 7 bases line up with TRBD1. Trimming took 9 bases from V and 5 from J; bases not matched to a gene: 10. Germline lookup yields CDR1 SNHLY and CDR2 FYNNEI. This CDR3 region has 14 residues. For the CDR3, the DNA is TGTGCCAGTCTGGGACAGCTGTATGATCAGCCCCAGCATTTT. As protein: CASLGQLYDQPQHF.

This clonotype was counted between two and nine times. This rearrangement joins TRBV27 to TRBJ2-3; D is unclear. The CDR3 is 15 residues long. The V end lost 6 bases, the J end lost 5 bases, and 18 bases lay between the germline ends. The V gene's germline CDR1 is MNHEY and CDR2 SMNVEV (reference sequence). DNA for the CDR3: TGTGCCAGCAGGGGGTTGATGAAGGCCGAAGATACGCAGTATTTT. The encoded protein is CASRGLMKAEDTQYF.

CDR3 loop: CASSHLLAGGPVTQYF. CDR3 nucleotide sequence: TGTGCCAGCAGTCACTTGCTAGCGGGAGGGCCGGTGACCCAGTACTTC. The chain has TRBV28 and TRBJ2-5, with 12 bases lining up with TRBD2. J lost 7 bases, V lost 5 bases, and 11 bases had no gene match. The CDR3 is 16 amino acids. CDR1 is MDHEN and CDR2 is SYDVKM in the germline V gene. Full variable domain (missing parts from reference TRBV28 and TRBJ2-5): DVKVTQSSRYLVKRTGEKVFLECVQDMDHENMFWYRQDPGLGLRLIYFSYDVKMKEKGDIPEGYSVSREKKERFSLILESASTNQTSMYLCASSHLLAGGPVTQYFGPGTRLLVL.

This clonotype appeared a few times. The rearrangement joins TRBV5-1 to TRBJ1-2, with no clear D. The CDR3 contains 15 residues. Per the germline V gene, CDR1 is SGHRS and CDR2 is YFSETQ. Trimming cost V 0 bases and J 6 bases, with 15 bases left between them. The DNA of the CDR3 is TGCGCCAGCAGCTTGGAAGGGTTCCTCCGGGATGGCTACACCTTC. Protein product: CASSLEGFLRDGYTF.

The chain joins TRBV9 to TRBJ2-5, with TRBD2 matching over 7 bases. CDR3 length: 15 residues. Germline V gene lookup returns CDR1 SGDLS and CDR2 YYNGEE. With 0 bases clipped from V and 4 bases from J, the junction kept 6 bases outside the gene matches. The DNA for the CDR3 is TGTGCCAGCAGCGTAGCTCAGGCTAGCGGAGAGACCCAGTACTTC. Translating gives CASSVAQASGETQYF.

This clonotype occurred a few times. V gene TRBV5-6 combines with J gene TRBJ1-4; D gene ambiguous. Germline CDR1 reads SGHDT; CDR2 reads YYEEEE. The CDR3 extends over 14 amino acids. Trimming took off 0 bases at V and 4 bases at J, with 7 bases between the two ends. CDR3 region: CASSLVAINEKLFF. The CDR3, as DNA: TGTGCCAGCAGCTTGGTAGCCATTAATGAAAAACTGTTTTTT.

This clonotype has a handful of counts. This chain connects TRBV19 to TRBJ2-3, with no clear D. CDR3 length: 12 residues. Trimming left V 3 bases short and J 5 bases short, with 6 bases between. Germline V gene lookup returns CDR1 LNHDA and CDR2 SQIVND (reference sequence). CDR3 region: CASSMRGDTQYF. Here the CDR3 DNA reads TGTGCCAGTAGTATGAGAGGAGATACGCAGTATTTT.

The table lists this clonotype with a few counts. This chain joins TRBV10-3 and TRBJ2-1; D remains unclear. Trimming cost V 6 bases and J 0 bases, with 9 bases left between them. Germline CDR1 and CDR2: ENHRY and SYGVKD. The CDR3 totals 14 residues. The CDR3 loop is CAISPHSSYNEQFF. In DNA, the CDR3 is TGTGCCATCAGCCCCCATAGCTCCTACAATGAGCAGTTCTTC.

CDR3 DNA sequence: TGTGCCACCAGCAGAGTGGTAAGCGGGGTAAGTGAGCAGTTCTTC. Encoded protein: CATSRVVSGVSEQFF. The rearrangement uses TRBV15 and TRBJ2-1; 7 nucleotides match TRBD2. This CDR3 comprises 15 residues. V was pared by 1 base and J by 9 bases, with 9 bases of the junction left unmatched. The germline V gene encodes CDR1 LNHNV and CDR2 YYDKDF (reference sequence).

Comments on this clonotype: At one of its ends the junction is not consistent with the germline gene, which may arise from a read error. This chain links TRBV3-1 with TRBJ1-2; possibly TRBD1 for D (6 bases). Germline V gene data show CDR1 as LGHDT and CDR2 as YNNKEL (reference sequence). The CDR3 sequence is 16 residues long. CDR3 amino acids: CASSLGDTLSNYGHTF. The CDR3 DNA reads TGTGCCAGCAGTTTAGGGGACACCCTCTCTAACTATGGCCACACCTTC.

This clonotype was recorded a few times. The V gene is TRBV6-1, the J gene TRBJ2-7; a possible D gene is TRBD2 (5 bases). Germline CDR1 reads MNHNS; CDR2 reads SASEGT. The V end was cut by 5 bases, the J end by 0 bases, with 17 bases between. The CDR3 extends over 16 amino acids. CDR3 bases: TGTGCCAGCAGTCGTTTGAGTGGTGGGAGCTCCTACGAGCAGTACTTC. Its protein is CASSRLSGGSSYEQYF.

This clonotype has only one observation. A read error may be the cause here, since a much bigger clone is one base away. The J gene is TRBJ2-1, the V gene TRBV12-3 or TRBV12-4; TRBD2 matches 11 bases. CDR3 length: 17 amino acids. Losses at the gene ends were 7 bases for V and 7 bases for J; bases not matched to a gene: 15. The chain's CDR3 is CASTETRIAGGINEQFF. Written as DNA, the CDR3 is TGTGCCAGCACCGAGACCAGGATAGCGGGAGGGATAAATGAGCAGTTCTTC.

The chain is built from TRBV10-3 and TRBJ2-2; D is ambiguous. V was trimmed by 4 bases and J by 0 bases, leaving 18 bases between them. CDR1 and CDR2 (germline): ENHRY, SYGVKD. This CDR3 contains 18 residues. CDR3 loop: CAISVSLAQEPNTGELFF. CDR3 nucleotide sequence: TGTGCCATCAGTGTCTCCTTGGCTCAGGAACCGAACACCGGGGAGCTGTTTTTT.

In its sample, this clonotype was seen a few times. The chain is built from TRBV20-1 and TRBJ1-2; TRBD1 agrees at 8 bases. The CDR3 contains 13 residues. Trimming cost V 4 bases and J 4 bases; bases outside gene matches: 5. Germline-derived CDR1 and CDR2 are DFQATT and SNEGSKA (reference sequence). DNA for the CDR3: TGCAGTGCTACACAGGGGGGTGGCTATGGCTACACCTTC. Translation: CSATQGGGYGYTF.

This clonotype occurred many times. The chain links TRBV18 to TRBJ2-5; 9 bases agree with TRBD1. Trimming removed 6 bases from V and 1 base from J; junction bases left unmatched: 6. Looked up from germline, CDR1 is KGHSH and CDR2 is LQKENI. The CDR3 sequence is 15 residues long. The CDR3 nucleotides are TGTGCCAGCTCGCGACAGGGGGGAACCCAAGAGACCCAGTACTTC. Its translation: CASSRQGGTQETQYF.

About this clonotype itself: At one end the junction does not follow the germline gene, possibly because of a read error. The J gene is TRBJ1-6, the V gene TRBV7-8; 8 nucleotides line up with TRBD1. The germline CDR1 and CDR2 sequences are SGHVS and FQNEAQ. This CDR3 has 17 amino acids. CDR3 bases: TGTGCCAACAGCTTAGAAGGGGCGGGACAGGATAATCCACCCCTCCACTTT. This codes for CANSLEGAGQDNPPLHF.